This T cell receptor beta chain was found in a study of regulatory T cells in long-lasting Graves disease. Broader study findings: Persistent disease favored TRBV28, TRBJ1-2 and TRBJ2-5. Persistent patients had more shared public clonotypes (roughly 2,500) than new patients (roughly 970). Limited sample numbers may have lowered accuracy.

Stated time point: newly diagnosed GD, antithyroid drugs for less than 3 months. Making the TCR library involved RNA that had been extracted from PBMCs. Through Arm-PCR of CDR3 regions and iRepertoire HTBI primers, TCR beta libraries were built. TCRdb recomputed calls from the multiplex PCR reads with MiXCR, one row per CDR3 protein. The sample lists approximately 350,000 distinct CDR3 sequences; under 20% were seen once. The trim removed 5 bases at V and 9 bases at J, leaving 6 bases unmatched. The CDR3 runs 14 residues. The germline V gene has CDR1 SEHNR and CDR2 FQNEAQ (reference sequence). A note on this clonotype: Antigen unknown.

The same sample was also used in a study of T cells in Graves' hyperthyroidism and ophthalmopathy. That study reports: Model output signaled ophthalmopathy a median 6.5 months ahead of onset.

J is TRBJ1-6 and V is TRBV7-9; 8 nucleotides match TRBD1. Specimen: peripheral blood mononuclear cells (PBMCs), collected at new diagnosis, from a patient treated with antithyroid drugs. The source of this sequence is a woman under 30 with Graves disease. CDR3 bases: TGTGCCAGCAGCCCAGGGACAGGAGCTTCACCCCTCCACTTT. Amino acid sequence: CASSPGTGASPLHF.